This T cell receptor beta chain was identified in a study of blood T cells in healthy people across ages. Trimming pared 5 bases from V and 7 bases from J, leaving 15 bases between. The CDR3 covers 14 residues. Looked up from germline, CDR1 is SNHLY and CDR2 is FYNNEI. A J-beta primer mix and a sample-barcoded 5' primer were used in a second PCR of roughly 6 to 12 cycles. Each TCR beta cDNA got a 12-nucleotide random molecular identifier. MiXCR was run by TCRdb on the 5' RACE reads, yielding one entry per CDR3 protein. The table has 1,800,000 or so distinct CDR3 sequences, 30% to 40% seen once. Researchers collected about 9.7 milliliters of peripheral blood from every single donor.

This chain uses TRBV2 with TRBJ2-1; possibly TRBD2 for D (6 bases). The sequence was obtained from a human donor in good health. The sample consisted of blood. This CDR3 is CASSSTGGWNEQFF. In DNA, the CDR3 is TGTGCCAGCAGTTCAACCGGGGGTTGGAATGAGCAGTTCTTC.